What follows are 10 T cell receptor beta chains derived from one specimen sequenced in a study of T cell repertoires in cytomegalovirus infection. TCRdb used MiXCR to reprocess the reads, holding one entry per CDR3 protein. The sample consists of about 700,000 distinct CDR3 sequences, roughly 33% of them appearing once. Antigen specificity for these receptors is unknown. Here the sequenced sample was cultured PBMCs, taken from culture after CMV antigen stimulation. The receptor source for this set is a human donor in good health (CMV status not recorded). Some clones in this sample may be carry-over from other donors' samples.

This clonotype was counted only a few times. V and J are TRBV5-1 and TRBJ1-1; unclear D gene. CDR1 is SGHRS and CDR2 is YFSETQ in the germline V gene. V dropped 0 bases and J dropped 0 bases, with 6 bases sitting between them. The CDR3 has 14 amino acids. As DNA, the CDR3 is TGCGCCAGCAGCTTGGCTCAGATGAACACTGAAGCTTTCTTT. Translating gives CASSLAQMNTEAFF.

V and J are TRBV6-2 or TRBV6-3 and TRBJ2-7; D uncertain. The CDR3 loop spans 15 amino acids. V was shortened by 4 bases and J by 3 bases, with 16 bases between the two germline ends. Germline V gene data show CDR1 as MNHEY and CDR2 as SVGEGT. The CDR3 DNA is TGTGCCAGCAGTTTCCCCCGAGGACGCCACTACGAGCAGTACTTC. Translating it yields CASSFPRGRHYEQYF.

V gene TRBV11-2 combines with J gene TRBJ1-4; D not resolved. The V gene lost 5 bases and the J gene lost 5 bases, with 18 bases spanning the gap. The CDR3 consists of 16 residues. CDR1 and CDR2 from the germline V gene are SGHAT and FQNNGV. CDR3 nucleotide sequence: TGTGCCAGCAGCCGAGACGGACGGATCCCCAATGAAAAACTGTTTTTT. It translates to CASSRDGRIPNEKLFF.

This clonotype was found a few times. V is TRBV20-1 and J is TRBJ1-2; D gene unclear. V was shortened by 8 bases and J by 4 bases, with 11 bases between the two germline ends. The CDR3 has 11 residues. Germline V gene sequence: CDR1 DFQATT, CDR2 SNEGSKA (reference sequence). The CDR3 region has the DNA TGCAGTTCCCGGGATATCTATGGCTACACCTTC. Protein product: CSSRDIYGYTF.

The chain has TRBV5-1 and TRBJ1-3; weak D call: TRBD1 (6 bases). There are 16 residues in the CDR3. Trimming removed 4 bases at V and 1 base at J, with 15 bases between. Looked up from germline, CDR1 is SGHRS and CDR2 is YFSETQ. The CDR3 loop reads CASSPELQGSGNTIYF. The CDR3 DNA is TGCGCCAGCAGCCCGGAGTTGCAGGGGTCTGGAAACACCATATATTTT.

This clonotype was counted only a few times. The genes are TRBV7-2 and TRBJ1-4; D unclear. The V and J ends lost 1 base and 7 bases respectively, with 13 bases between them. This CDR3 region has 15 residues. The germline V gene encodes CDR1 SGHTA and CDR2 FQGNSA. The CDR3 DNA is TGTGCCAGCAGCTTAGGGGATGTTCTTCGTGAAAAACTGTTTTTT. Residues: CASSLGDVLREKLFF.

CDR3 nucleotide sequence: TGTGCCAGCAGTGAACAGTATGACGAGCAGTACTTC. This codes for CASSEQYDEQYF. The V and J genes are TRBV2 and TRBJ2-7, with unresolved D. CDR1 SNHLY and CDR2 FYNNEI come from the germline V gene. V shed 2 bases and J shed 5 bases, with 7 bases lying between them. The CDR3 length is 12 residues.

The chain recombines TRBV2 with TRBJ1-1; D ambiguous. With 8 bases removed from V and 6 bases from J, the gap between germline ends came to 10 bases. Germline V gene sequence: CDR1 SNHLY, CDR2 FYNNEI. This CDR3 spans 11 amino acids. The CDR3 spells CASETPPEAFF. In nucleotides, the CDR3 is TGTGCCAGCGAGACCCCCCCTGAAGCTTTCTTT.

This clonotype was seen a handful of times. The gene calls are TRBV7-6 and TRBJ2-5, with TRBD2 identical over 9 bases. The V gene end was trimmed by 2 bases and the J gene end by 0 bases; junction bases not matched to a gene: 4. Germline V gene data show CDR1 as SGHVS and CDR2 as FNYEAQ. The CDR3 length is 16 residues. CDR3 bases: TGTGCCAGCAGCTTATTGGTAGCGGGGGACCAAGAGACCCAGTACTTC. Translation gives CASSLLVAGDQETQYF.

This rearrangement joins TRBV28 to TRBJ1-1, with D possibly TRBD1 on 5 matching bases. Germline CDR1 and CDR2: MDHEN and SYDVKM. V lost 4 bases to trimming and J lost 1 base, with 10 bases between them. The CDR3 spans 14 residues. As DNA, the CDR3 is TGTGCCAGCAGTTCCGGGGGTCAGAACACTGAAGCTTTCTTT. This gives the protein CASSSGGQNTEAFF. The full variable domain, completed using reference TRBV28 and TRBJ1-1, is DVKVTQSSRYLVKRTGEKVFLECVQDMDHENMFWYRQDPGLGLRLIYFSYDVKMKEKGDIPEGYSVSREKKERFSLILESASTNQTSMYLCASSSGGQNTEAFFGQGTRLTVV.